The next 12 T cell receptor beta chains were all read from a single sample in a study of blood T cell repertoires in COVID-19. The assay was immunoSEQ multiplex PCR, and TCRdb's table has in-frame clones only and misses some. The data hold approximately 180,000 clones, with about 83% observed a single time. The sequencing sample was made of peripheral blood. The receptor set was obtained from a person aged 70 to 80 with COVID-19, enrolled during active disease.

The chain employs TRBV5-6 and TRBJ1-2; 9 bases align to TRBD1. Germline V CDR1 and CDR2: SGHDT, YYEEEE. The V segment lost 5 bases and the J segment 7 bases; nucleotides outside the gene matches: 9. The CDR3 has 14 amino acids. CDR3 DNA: TGTGCCAGCAGGCCCCCACAGGGGGCAGGTGGCTACACCTTC. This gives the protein CASRPPQGAGGYTF. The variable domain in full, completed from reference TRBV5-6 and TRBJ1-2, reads DAGVTQSPTHLIKTRGQQVTLRCSPKSGHDTVSWYQQALGQGPQFIFQYYEEEERQRGNFPDRFSGHQFPNYSSELNVNALLLGDSALYLCASRPPQGAGGYTFGSGTRLTVV.

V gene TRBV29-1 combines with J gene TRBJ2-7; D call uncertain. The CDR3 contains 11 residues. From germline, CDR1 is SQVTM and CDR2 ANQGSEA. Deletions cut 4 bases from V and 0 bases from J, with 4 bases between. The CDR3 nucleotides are TGCAGCGTTGTATCCTCCTACGAGCAGTACTTC. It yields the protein CSVVSSYEQYF.

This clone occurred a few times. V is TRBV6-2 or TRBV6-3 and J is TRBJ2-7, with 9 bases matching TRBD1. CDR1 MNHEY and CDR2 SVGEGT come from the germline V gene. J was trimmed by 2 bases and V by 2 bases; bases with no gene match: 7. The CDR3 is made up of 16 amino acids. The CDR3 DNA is TGTGCCAGCAGTTACCCGAGACAGGGGGTGACCTACGAGCAGTACTTC. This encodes CASSYPRQGVTYEQYF.

The CDR3 loop is CASSQGTRAERGPNEKLFF. In DNA, the CDR3 is TGCGCCAGCAGCCAAGGGACACGCGCGGAGAGGGGGCCCAATGAAAAACTGTTTTTT. The rearrangement uses TRBV4-1 and TRBJ1-4; 7 nucleotides align to TRBD1. CDR1 and CDR2 from the germline V gene are MGHRA and YSYEKL. The length of the CDR3 is 19 residues. The J segment lost 5 bases and the V segment lost 1 base, leaving 16 bases of the junction unmatched.

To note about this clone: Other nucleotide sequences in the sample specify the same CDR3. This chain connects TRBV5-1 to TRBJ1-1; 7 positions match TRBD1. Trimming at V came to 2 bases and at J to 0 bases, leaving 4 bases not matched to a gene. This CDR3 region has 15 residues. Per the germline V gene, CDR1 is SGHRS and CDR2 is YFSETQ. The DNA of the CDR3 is TGCGCCAGCAGCTTAAGACAGGGTATGAACACTGAAGCTTTCTTT. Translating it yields CASSLRQGMNTEAFF.

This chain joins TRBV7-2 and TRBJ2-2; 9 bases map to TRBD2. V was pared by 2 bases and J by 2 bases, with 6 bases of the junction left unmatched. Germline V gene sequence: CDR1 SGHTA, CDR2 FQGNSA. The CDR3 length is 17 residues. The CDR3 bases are TGTGCCAGCAGCTTAAGGCGGGAGGGCCGAAACACCGGGGAGCTGTTTTTT. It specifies CASSLRREGRNTGELFF.

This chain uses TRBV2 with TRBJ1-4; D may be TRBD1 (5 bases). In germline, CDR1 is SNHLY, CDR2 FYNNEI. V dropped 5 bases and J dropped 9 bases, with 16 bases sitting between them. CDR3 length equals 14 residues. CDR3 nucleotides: TGTGCCAGCAGTACCCCCAGGAGGGGTAAAAAACTGTTTTTT. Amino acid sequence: CASSTPRRGKKLFF.

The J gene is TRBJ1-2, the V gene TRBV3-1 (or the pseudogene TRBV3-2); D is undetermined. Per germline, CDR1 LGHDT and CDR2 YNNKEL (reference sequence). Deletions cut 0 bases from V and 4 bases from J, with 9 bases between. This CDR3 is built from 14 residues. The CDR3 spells CASSQDLQLYGYTF. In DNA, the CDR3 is TGTGCCAGCAGCCAAGACTTACAGCTCTATGGCTACACCTTC.

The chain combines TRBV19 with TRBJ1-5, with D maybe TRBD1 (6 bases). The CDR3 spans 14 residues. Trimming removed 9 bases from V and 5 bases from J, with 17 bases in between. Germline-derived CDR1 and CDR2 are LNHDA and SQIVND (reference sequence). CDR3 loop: CASEGRQEHQPQHF. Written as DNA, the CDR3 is TGTGCCAGCGAGGGACGACAGGAACATCAGCCCCAGCATTTT.

For the CDR3, the DNA is TGTGCCAGCAGCGAGGGAGACTACGAGCAGTACTTC. Its translation: CASSEGDYEQYF. The chain has TRBV2 and TRBJ2-7, with D perhaps TRBD2 (5 bases). This CDR3 region has 12 residues. The germline gives CDR1 SNHLY, CDR2 FYNNEI. V was pared by 6 bases and J by 3 bases, with 9 bases between.

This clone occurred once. This CDR3 reads CASSLGPYYEQYF. Here the CDR3 DNA reads TGTGCCAGCAGCCTAGGCCCCTACTACGAGCAGTACTTC. The rearrangement uses TRBV28 and TRBJ2-7, with D hard to call. Germline V gene lookup returns CDR1 MDHEN and CDR2 SYDVKM. V was trimmed by 6 bases and J by 3 bases, leaving 12 bases between them. The CDR3 spans 13 residues.

The CDR3 protein is CASSLGGLGYGYTF. The CDR3 nucleotides are TGTGCCAGCAGCTTGGGAGGGTTGGGCTATGGCTACACCTTC. The chain combines TRBV5-4 with TRBJ1-2; no reliable D call. Germline CDR1 SGHNT, CDR2 YYREEE (reference sequence). V gave up 0 bases and J gave up 4 bases, with 10 bases separating them. The CDR3 runs 14 residues.